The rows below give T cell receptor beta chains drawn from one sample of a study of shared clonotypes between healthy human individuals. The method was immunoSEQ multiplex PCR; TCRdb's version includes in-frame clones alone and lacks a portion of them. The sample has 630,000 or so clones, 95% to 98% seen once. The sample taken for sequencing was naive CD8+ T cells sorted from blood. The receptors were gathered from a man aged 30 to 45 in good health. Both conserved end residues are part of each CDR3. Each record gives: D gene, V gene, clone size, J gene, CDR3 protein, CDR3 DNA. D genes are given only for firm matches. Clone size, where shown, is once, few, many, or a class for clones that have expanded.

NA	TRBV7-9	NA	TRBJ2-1	CASSSHLFYSYNEQFF	TGTGCCAGCAGCTCCCACCTATTCTATTCCTACAATGAGCAGTTCTTC
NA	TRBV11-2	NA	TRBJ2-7	CASSLDLPVIEQYF	TGTGCCAGCAGCTTAGATCTTCCAGTAATCGAGCAGTACTTC
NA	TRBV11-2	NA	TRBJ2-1	CASSLFYNEQFF	TGTGCCAGCAGCTTATTCTACAATGAGCAGTTCTTC
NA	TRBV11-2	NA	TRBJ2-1	CASSLAEEQFF	TGTGCCAGCAGCTTAGCGGAAGAGCAGTTCTTC
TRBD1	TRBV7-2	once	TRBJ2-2	CASSLWTGGGGELFF	TGTGCCAGCAGCCTTTGGACAGGGGGAGGAGGGGAGCTGTTTTTT
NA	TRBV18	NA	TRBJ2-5	CASSPVRGLLETQYF	TGTGCCAGCTCACCGGTCCGGGGACTCTTGGAGACCCAGTACTTC
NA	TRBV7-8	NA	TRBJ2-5	CASSLGGGRGETQYF	TGTGCCAGCAGCTTAGGAGGGGGTAGGGGAGAGACCCAGTACTTC
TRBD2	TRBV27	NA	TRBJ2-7	CATSRTSGAYEQYF	TGTGCCACCTCAAGGACTAGCGGAGCCTACGAGCAGTACTTC
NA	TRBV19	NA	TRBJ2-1	CASSIGGDNEQFF	TGTGCCAGTAGTATAGGAGGTGACAATGAGCAGTTCTTC
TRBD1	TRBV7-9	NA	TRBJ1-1	CASSPPDRGLAFF	TGTGCCAGCAGCCCTCCGGACAGGGGGCTTGCTTTCTTT
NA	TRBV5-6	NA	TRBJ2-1	CASQTLTGQGASNNEQFF	TGTGCCAGCCAAACCCTCACAGGCCAGGGCGCTAGCAACAATGAGCAGTTCTTC
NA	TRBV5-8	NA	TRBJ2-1	CASSLGDNEQFF	TGTGCCAGCAGCTTGGGTGATAATGAGCAGTTCTTC
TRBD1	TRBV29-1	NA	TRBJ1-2	CSVVGGGNGGYTF	TGCAGCGTTGTCGGAGGGGGCAATGGTGGCTACACCTTC
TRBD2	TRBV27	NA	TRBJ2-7	CASSYRLATSYEQYF	TGTGCCAGCAGTTATCGACTAGCTACCTCCTACGAGCAGTACTTC
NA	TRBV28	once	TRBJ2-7	CASSLDGSYEQYF	TGTGCCAGCAGTTTGGACGGCTCCTACGAGCAGTACTTC
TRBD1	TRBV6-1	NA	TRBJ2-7	CASSEALGTGDEQYF	TGTGCCAGCAGTGAAGCGCTTGGGACAGGGGACGAGCAGTACTTC
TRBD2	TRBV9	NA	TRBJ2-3	CASSVEVAGALNTQYF	TGTGCCAGCAGCGTAGAAGTGGCGGGAGCTTTGAATACGCAGTATTTT
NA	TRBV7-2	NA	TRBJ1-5	CASSLAGGYNQPQHF	TGTGCCAGCAGCTTAGCCGGAGGGTACAATCAGCCCCAGCATTTT
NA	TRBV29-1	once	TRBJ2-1	CSVGVPAHEQFF	TGCAGCGTTGGGGTCCCGGCACATGAGCAGTTCTTC
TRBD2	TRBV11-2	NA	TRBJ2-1	CASSLGGSGRAHEQFF	TGTGCCAGCAGCTTAGGGGGCAGCGGGAGAGCCCATGAGCAGTTCTTC
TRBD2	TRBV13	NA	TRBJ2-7	CASSLGVAGGLEQYF	TGTGCCAGCAGCTTAGGGGTAGCGGGAGGGCTCGAGCAGTACTTC
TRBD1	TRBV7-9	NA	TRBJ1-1	CASLGQVNTEAFF	TGTGCCAGCCTAGGACAGGTGAACACTGAAGCTTTCTTT
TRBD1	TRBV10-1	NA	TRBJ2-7	CASSLDRDEQYF	TGCGCCAGCAGCCTTGACAGGGACGAGCAGTACTTC
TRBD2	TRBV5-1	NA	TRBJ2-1	CASSLALAGLYNEQFF	TGCGCCAGCAGCTTGGCTCTAGCGGGATTATACAATGAGCAGTTCTTC
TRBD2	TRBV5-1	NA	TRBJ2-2	CASSPGLAGGPPGELFF	TGCGCCAGCAGCCCGGGACTAGCGGGAGGGCCCCCCGGGGAGCTGTTTTTT
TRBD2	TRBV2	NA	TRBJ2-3	CASSEVLAGLTDTQYF	TGTGCCAGCAGTGAAGTCCTAGCGGGCCTCACAGATACGCAGTATTTT
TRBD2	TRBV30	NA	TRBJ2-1	CAWFGLKPGLESYNEQFF	TGTGCCTGGTTCGGCCTTAAACCGGGACTAGAATCCTACAATGAGCAGTTCTTC
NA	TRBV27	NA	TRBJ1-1	CASYRSRGIYTEAFF	TGTGCCAGCTATCGTAGCAGGGGCATATACACTGAAGCTTTCTTT
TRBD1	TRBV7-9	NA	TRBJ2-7	CASSPTGGHEQYF	TGTGCCAGCAGCCCGACAGGGGGCCACGAGCAGTACTTC
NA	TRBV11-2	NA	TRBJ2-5	CASSLMETQYF	TGTGCCAGCAGCTTAATGGAGACCCAGTACTTC
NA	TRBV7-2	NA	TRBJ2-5	CASSLLPSFETQYF	TGTGCCAGCAGCTTACTGCCTAGCTTCGAGACCCAGTACTTC
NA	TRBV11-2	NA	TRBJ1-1	CASSLWYGDTEAFF	TGTGCCAGCAGCTTATGGTACGGGGACACTGAAGCTTTCTTT
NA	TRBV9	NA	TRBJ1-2	CASSERAYGYTF	TGTGCCAGCAGCGAACGGGCCTATGGCTACACCTTC
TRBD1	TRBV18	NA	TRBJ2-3	CASSMTGEVPDTQYF	TGTGCCAGCTCTATGACAGGGGAGGTCCCTGATACGCAGTATTTT
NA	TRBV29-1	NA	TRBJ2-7	CSVEDHTGLGEQYF	TGCAGCGTTGAAGATCATACAGGTTTGGGCGAGCAGTACTTC
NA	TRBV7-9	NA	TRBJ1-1	CASRQANTEAFF	TGTGCCAGCCGGCAGGCGAACACTGAAGCTTTCTTT
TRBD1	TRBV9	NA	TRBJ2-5	CASSVEGQGTHETQYF	TGTGCCAGCAGCGTAGAAGGACAGGGTACGCACGAGACCCAGTACTTC
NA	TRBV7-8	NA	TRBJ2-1	CASSFTAGQSYNEQFF	TGTGCCAGCAGCTTCACAGCGGGACAATCCTACAATGAGCAGTTCTTC
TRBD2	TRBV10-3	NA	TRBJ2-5	CAISGLAQETQYF	TGTGCCATCAGCGGACTAGCCCAAGAGACCCAGTACTTC
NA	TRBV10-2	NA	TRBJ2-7	CASSDTQEQYF	TGCGCCAGCAGTGATACCCAGGAGCAGTACTTC
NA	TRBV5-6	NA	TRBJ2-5	CASSLGGTQYF	TGTGCCAGCAGCTTAGGGGGGACCCAGTACTTC
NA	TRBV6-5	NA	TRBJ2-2	CASSYPGAGGELFF	TGTGCCAGCAGTTACCCCGGGGCGGGCGGGGAGCTGTTTTTT
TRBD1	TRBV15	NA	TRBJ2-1	CATSRDRSRGYNEQFF	TGTGCCACCAGCAGAGATCGGAGCAGGGGGTACAATGAGCAGTTCTTC